This T cell receptor beta chain was documented in a study of control samples from healthy donors and cancer patients. The V gene end was trimmed by 5 bases and the J gene end by 6 bases; junction bases not matched to a gene: 2. The CDR3 sequence is 13 residues long. Sequenced by immunoSEQ multiplex PCR; TCRdb stores in-frame clones only, minus some. Here the sample spans roughly 130,000 clones, 85% to 95% being singletons. The chain uses TRBV12-3 or TRBV12-4 and TRBJ2-7, with TRBD1 matching over 12 bases. The sequencing input was blood. The clonotype comes from a young man in good health. The CDR3 region is CASSGTGGFEQYF. In nucleotides, the CDR3 is TGTGCCAGCAGTGGGACAGGGGGCTTCGAGCAGTACTTC.